This is a list of T cell receptor beta chains from one sample in a study of human T cells and chemical hapten exposure. Each CDR3 protein is one row after TCRdb ran MiXCR on the RACE reads. This sample yields around 200,000 distinct CDR3 sequences, of which approximately 29% are seen a single time; just under 3% belongs to the top ten. The sequences come from whole blood, collected in connection with sensitization to the hapten diphenylcyclopropenone (DPC). All receptors derive from a woman in her thirties with alopecia areata. Some clones in this sample may be carry-over from other donors' samples. CDR3s include the opening cysteine and the closing phenylalanine or tryptophan. Fields, in order: V gene, J gene, D gene, clone size, CDR3 protein, CDR3 DNA. D genes are given only for firm matches. Clone size is given for some rows only: seen once, a few or many times, or a class if the clone is expanded.

TRBV7-9	TRBJ2-4	NA	once	CACGDGAKNIQYF	TGTGCCTGCGGGGACGGAGCCAAAAACATTCAGTACTTC
TRBV5-1	TRBJ2-7	NA	NA	CASSYWRGKGYEQYF	TGCGCCAGCAGTTACTGGCGGGGTAAGGGCTACGAGCAGTACTTC
TRBV5-1	TRBJ2-7	NA	NA	CASSLSRSKREQYF	TGCGCCAGCAGCTTGAGCAGGTCTAAGAGGGAGCAGTACTTC
TRBV2	TRBJ1-2	NA	NA	CANSGGYYTF	TGTGCCAACTCCGGGGGGTACTACACCTTC
TRBV28	TRBJ2-1	NA	once	CASSFGGLSSYNEQFF	TGTGCCAGCAGTTTTGGGGGGCTAAGCTCCTACAATGAGCAGTTCTTC
TRBV28	TRBJ2-2	NA	NA	CASIAGSKFTGELFF	TGTGCCAGCATCGCCGGTTCGAAGTTTACCGGGGAGCTGTTTTTT
TRBV27	TRBJ2-3	TRBD1	NA	CASRLTGHTDTQYF	TGTGCCAGCAGGTTGACAGGGCACACAGATACGCAGTATTTT
TRBV7-2	TRBJ1-1	NA	few	CASSRQENTEAFF	TGTGCCAGCAGCCGTCAGGAGAACACTGAAGCTTTCTTT
TRBV6-5	TRBJ1-1	NA	few	CASEGPLNTEAFF	TGTGCCAGCGAGGGACCGCTGAACACTGAAGCTTTCTTT
TRBV7-9	TRBJ2-7	NA	few	CASNYPSAREQYF	TGTGCCAGCAACTATCCCTCCGCCCGAGAGCAGTACTTC
TRBV7-2	TRBJ1-5	NA	few	CASSLARLSNQPQHF	TGTGCCAGCAGCTTAGCACGGTTAAGCAATCAGCCCCAGCATTTT
TRBV20-1	TRBJ1-6	NA	NA	CSARDPALVYNSPLHF	TGCAGTGCTAGAGATCCCGCCCTTGTCTATAATTCACCCCTCCACTTT
TRBV6-2/TRBV6-3	TRBJ2-1	TRBD2	NA	CASSYGGGSGEQFF	TGTGCCAGCAGTTACGGGGGGGGATCAGGGGAGCAGTTCTTC
TRBV10-3	TRBJ1-1	NA	NA	CAISERGGTPPGTEAFF	TGTGCCATCAGTGAGAGGGGGGGGACTCCCCCGGGTACTGAAGCTTTCTTT
TRBV29-1	TRBJ2-1	TRBD1	NA	CSVGTGFGTYNEQFF	TGCAGCGTCGGGACAGGGTTTGGGACCTACAATGAGCAGTTCTTC
TRBV11-1	TRBJ1-1	NA	few	CASSLGSGTEAFF	TGTGCCAGCAGCTTAGGGTCAGGTACTGAAGCTTTCTTT
TRBV7-8	TRBJ1-6	NA	few	CASSSRPPPSPLHF	TGTGCCAGCAGCTCCCGGCCTCCCCCTTCACCCCTCCACTTT
TRBV7-9	TRBJ2-3	TRBD2	NA	CASSLSSGDPQYF	TGTGCCAGCAGCTTGTCTAGCGGGGACCCGCAGTATTTT
TRBV7-2	TRBJ1-2	TRBD1	many	CASSMGQPGGGYTF	TGTGCCAGCAGCATGGGACAGCCGGGGGGTGGCTACACCTTC
TRBV4-3	TRBJ2-1	NA	NA	CASSPRRSSLPREQFF	TGCGCCAGCAGCCCTCGGCGGAGTTCCCTCCCACGCGAGCAGTTCTTC
TRBV28	TRBJ1-1	NA	NA	CASSLSGHTDTEAFF	TGTGCCAGCAGCCTCTCGGGACACACCGACACTGAAGCTTTCTTT
TRBV29-1	TRBJ1-2	NA	few	CSVYIDGYTF	TGCAGCGTCTATATAGATGGCTACACCTTC
TRBV28	TRBJ1-2	NA	NA	CASSPGGGQDYGYTF	TGTGCCAGCAGCCCCGGAGGAGGGCAGGACTATGGCTACACCTTC
TRBV4-1	TRBJ1-1	TRBD1	NA	CASSQEDRAGTEAFF	TGCGCCAGCAGCCAAGAAGACAGGGCGGGCACTGAAGCTTTCTTT
TRBV4-1	TRBJ2-7	NA	NA	CASSQGTAGSYEQYF	TGCGCCAGCAGCCAGGGGACGGCCGGCTCCTACGAGCAGTACTTC
TRBV18	TRBJ2-7	NA	NA	CASSPDSLLYEQYF	TGTGCCAGCTCACCTGACAGTTTACTCTACGAGCAGTACTTC
TRBV7-9	TRBJ1-4	NA	NA	CASSFKGAGEKLFF	TGTGCCAGCAGCTTTAAAGGGGCAGGGGAAAAACTGTTTTTT
TRBV6-1	TRBJ2-7	NA	few	CASSVALLGVRSYEQYF	TGTGCCAGCAGTGTAGCACTATTGGGGGTAAGGTCCTACGAGCAGTACTTC
TRBV7-2	TRBJ2-1	TRBD1	NA	CASSSWPGQGNNEQFF	TGTGCCAGCAGCTCATGGCCGGGACAGGGGAACAATGAGCAGTTCTTC
TRBV11-2	TRBJ1-2	NA	NA	CASSLVETGYGYTF	TGTGCCAGCAGCTTAGTGGAGACTGGCTATGGCTACACCTTC
TRBV4-3	TRBJ1-4	TRBD1	NA	CASSQDLTGTGYEKLFF	TGCGCCAGCAGCCAAGATCTTACCGGGACAGGGTATGAAAAACTGTTTTTT
TRBV6-2/TRBV6-3	TRBJ1-1	TRBD1	few	CASRPGQGRTWNTEAFF	TGTGCCAGCAGGCCCGGACAGGGGAGGACCTGGAACACTGAAGCTTTCTTT
TRBV5-1	TRBJ2-1	NA	few	CASSLGQVSSSYNEQFF	TGCGCCAGCAGCTTGGGACAGGTTTCCTCCTCCTACAATGAGCAGTTCTTC
TRBV3-1	TRBJ2-1	NA	NA	CASSHSPTPYNEQFF	TGTGCCAGCAGCCACAGCCCGACCCCCTACAATGAGCAGTTCTTC
TRBV4-1	TRBJ1-4	NA	NA	CASSQAGLDEKLFF	TGCGCCAGCAGCCAGGCCGGTTTGGATGAAAAACTGTTTTTT
TRBV3-1	TRBJ1-3	NA	NA	CASSQSQGRGNTIYF	TGTGCCAGCAGCCAGTCCCAGGGTCGCGGAAACACCATATATTTT
TRBV12-3/TRBV12-4	TRBJ2-7	TRBD2	NA	CASSRTSVYYEQYF	TGTGCCAGCAGCCGGACTAGCGTATACTACGAGCAGTACTTC
TRBV6-6	TRBJ1-2	NA	NA	CASSYHNQGYYGYTF	TGTGCCAGCAGTTACCACAATCAAGGGTACTATGGCTACACCTTC
TRBV29-1	TRBJ1-2	TRBD1	NA	CSIRTGVTYGYTF	TGCAGCATAAGGACAGGGGTTACCTATGGCTACACCTTC
TRBV28	TRBJ2-3	TRBD2	few	CASRGPAGGLHNTQYF	TGTGCCAGCAGAGGCCCAGCGGGGGGCCTTCATAATACGCAGTATTTT
TRBV28	TRBJ1-5	NA	NA	CASSSDNQPQHF	TGTGCCAGCAGTTCGGACAATCAGCCCCAGCATTTT
TRBV29-1	TRBJ2-2	NA	NA	CSVVQGGTGELFF	TGCAGCGTTGTGCAGGGAGGCACCGGGGAGCTGTTTTTT
TRBV7-2	TRBJ2-3	NA	NA	CASSLAGVGSDTQYF	TGTGCCAGCAGCTTAGCCGGAGTCGGGTCAGATACGCAGTATTTT
TRBV7-2	TRBJ1-5	NA	few	CASSLVQNQYQHF	TGTGCCAGCAGCTTAGTGCAGAATCAGTACCAGCATTTT